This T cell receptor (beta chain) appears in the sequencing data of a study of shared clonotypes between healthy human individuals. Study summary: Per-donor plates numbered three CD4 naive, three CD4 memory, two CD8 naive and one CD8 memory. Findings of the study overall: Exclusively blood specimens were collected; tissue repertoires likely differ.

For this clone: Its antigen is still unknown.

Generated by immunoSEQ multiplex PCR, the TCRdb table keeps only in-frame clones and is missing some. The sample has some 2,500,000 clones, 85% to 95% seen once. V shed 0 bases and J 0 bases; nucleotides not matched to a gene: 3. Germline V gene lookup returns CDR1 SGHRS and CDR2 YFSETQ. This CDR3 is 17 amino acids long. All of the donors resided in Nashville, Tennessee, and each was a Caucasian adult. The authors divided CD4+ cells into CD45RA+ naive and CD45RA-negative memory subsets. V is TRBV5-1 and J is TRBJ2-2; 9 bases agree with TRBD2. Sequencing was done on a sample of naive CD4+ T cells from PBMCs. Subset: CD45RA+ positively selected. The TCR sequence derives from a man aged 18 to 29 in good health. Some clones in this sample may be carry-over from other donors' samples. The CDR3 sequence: CASSLVSGGPNTGELFF. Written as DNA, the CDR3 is TGCGCCAGCAGCTTGGTTAGCGGGGGACCGAACACCGGGGAGCTGTTTTTT.